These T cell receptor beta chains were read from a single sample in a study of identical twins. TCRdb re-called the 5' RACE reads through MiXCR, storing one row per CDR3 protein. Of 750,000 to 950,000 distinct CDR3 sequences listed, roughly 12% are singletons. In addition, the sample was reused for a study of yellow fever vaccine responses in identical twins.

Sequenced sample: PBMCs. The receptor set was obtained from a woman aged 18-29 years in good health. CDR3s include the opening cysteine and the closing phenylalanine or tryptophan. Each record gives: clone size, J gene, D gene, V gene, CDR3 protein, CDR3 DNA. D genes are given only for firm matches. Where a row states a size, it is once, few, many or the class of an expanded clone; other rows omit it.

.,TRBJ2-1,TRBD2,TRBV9,CASSAGLAGVEDNEQFF,TGTGCCAGCAGCGCAGGACTAGCGGGAGTGGAGGACAATGAGCAGTTCTTC
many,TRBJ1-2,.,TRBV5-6,CASSLGLGDGYTF,TGTGCCAGCAGCTTGGGGCTCGGGGATGGCTACACCTTC
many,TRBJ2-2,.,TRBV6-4,CASSARSADSGELFF,TGTGCCAGCAGTGCCAGGTCTGCGGACTCCGGGGAGCTGTTTTTT
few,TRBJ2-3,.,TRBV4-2,CASSQGTGLGTFTDTQYF,TGTGCCAGCAGCCAAGGAACTGGACTGGGGACCTTCACAGATACGCAGTATTTT
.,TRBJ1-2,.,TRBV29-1,CSIEVSYGYTF,TGCAGCATAGAAGTTTCCTATGGCTACACCTTC
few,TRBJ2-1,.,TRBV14,CASSQQDLHNEQFF,TGTGCCAGCAGCCAACAGGACCTACACAATGAGCAGTTCTTC
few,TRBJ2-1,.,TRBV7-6,CASSRTGDIGNEQFF,TGTGCCAGCAGCCGTACAGGCGATATTGGCAATGAGCAGTTCTTC
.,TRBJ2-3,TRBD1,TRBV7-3,CASSLIPGTGRDTQYF,TGTGCCAGCAGCTTAATTCCCGGGACAGGGAGAGATACGCAGTATTTT
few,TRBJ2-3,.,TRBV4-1,CASSQRSQNTDTQYF,TGCGCCAGCAGCCAAAGGTCACAGAACACAGATACGCAGTATTTT
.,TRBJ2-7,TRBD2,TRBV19,CASSISNSGGSYEQYF,TGTGCCAGTAGTATAAGTAATAGCGGGGGATCCTACGAGCAGTACTTC
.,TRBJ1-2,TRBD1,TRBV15,CATSRSDRGRVYGYTF,TGTGCCACCAGCAGGTCGGACAGGGGGCGCGTCTATGGCTACACCTTC
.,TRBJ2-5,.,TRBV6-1,CASSESAYMGRETQYF,TGTGCCAGCAGTGAATCTGCCTACATGGGTCGCGAGACCCAGTACTTC
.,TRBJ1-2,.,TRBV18,CASSPAQGNYGYTF,TGTGCCAGCTCACCAGCGCAGGGGAACTATGGCTACACCTTC
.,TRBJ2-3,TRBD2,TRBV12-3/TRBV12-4,CASSIRTSGRAPDTQYF,TGTGCCAGCAGTATTAGGACTAGCGGGAGGGCCCCGGATACGCAGTATTTT
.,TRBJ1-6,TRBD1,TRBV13,CASSPTGAKGSYNSPLHF,TGTGCCAGCAGCCCGACAGGGGCCAAGGGCTCCTATAATTCACCCCTCCACTTT
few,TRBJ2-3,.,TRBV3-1,CASSQEGGPGTDTQYF,TGTGCCAGCAGCCAAGAGGGCGGTCCAGGCACAGATACGCAGTATTTT
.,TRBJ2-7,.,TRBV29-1,CSATISSAYEQYF,TGCAGCGCAACTATATCGAGCGCCTACGAGCAGTACTTC
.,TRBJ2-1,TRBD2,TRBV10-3,CAISDPSGNSYNEQFF,TGTGCCATCAGTGATCCTAGCGGGAACTCCTACAATGAGCAGTTCTTC
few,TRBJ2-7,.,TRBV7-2,CASSLGAGNYEQYF,TGTGCCAGCAGCTTAGGGGCAGGAAATTACGAGCAGTACTTC
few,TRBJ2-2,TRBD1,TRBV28,CASNLGTGGSGELFF,TGTGCCAGCAATTTGGGGACAGGCGGATCCGGGGAGCTGTTTTTT
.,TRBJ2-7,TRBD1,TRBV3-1,CASSLGQGKNEQYF,TGTGCCAGCAGCCTGGGACAGGGCAAAAACGAGCAGTACTTC
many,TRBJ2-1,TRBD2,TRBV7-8,CASSSRLARYNEQFF,TGTGCCAGCAGCTCCCGACTAGCTCGCTACAATGAGCAGTTCTTC
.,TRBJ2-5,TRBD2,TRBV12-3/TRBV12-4,CASRPGLAGGGWETQYF,TGTGCCAGCAGACCAGGACTAGCGGGAGGTGGATGGGAGACCCAGTACTTC
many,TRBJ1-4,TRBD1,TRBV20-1,CSATGPGTGNEKLFF,TGCAGTGCTACAGGACCCGGGACAGGGAATGAAAAACTGTTTTTT
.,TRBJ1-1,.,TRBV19,CASSIGVRKGAFF,TGTGCCAGTAGTATAGGAGTTCGGAAGGGCGCTTTCTTT
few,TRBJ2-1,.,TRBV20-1,CSARNGGTSYNEQFF,TGCAGTGCTAGAAATGGCGGCACCTCCTACAATGAGCAGTTCTTC
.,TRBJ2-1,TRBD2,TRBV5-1,CASSPGGTSGDEQFF,TGCGCCAGCAGCCCTGGTGGGACTAGCGGGGATGAGCAGTTCTTC
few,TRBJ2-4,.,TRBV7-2,CASSLDVGGRQNIQYF,TGTGCCAGCAGCTTAGATGTGGGGGGGCGCCAAAACATTCAGTACTTC
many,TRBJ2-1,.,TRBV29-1,CSVEEGSGGNEQFF,TGCAGCGTTGAAGAGGGCAGTGGGGGCAATGAGCAGTTCTTC
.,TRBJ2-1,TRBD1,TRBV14,CASSRRDSSYNEQFF,TGTGCCAGCAGCCGCCGGGACAGTTCATACAATGAGCAGTTCTTC
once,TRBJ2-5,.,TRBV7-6,CASSSAAQLETQYF,TGTGCCAGCAGCTCGGCCGCGCAGTTGGAGACCCAGTACTTC
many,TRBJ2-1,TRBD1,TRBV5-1,CASSLLAGTGPYNEQFF,TGCGCCAGCAGCCTCCTGGCCGGGACAGGGCCCTACAATGAGCAGTTCTTC
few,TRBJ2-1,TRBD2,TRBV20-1,CSASPGTSANEQFF,TGCAGTGCCAGCCCAGGGACTAGTGCAAATGAGCAGTTCTTC
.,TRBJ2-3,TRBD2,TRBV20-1,CSASPLTSDTDTQYF,TGCAGTGCTAGCCCCCTCACTAGCGACACAGATACGCAGTATTTT
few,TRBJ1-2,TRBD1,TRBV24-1,CATSDRDRGNYGYTF,TGTGCCACCAGTGACCGCGACAGGGGTAACTATGGCTACACCTTC
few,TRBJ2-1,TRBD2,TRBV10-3,CAISGREGHNEQFF,TGTGCCATCAGTGGGCGGGAGGGACACAATGAGCAGTTCTTC
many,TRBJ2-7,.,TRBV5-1,CASSLNRGWYF,TGCGCCAGCAGCTTGAATCGTGGGTGGTACTTC
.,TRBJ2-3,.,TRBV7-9,CASSLVSKPSDTQYF,TGTGCCAGCAGCTTAGTTTCGAAACCATCAGATACGCAGTATTTT
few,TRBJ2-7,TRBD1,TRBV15,CATSRDRGGEQYF,TGTGCCACCAGCAGGGACAGGGGGGGTGAGCAGTACTTC
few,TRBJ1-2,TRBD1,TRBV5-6,CASREPGQYGYTF,TGTGCCAGCAGGGAGCCGGGACAGTATGGCTACACCTTC
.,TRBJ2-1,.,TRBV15,CATSRDMSRADNEQFF,TGTGCCACCAGCAGAGATATGTCTCGAGCGGACAATGAGCAGTTCTTC
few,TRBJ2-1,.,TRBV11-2,CASSLGVIVGNEQFF,TGTGCCAGCAGCTTAGGGGTGATAGTGGGCAATGAGCAGTTCTTC
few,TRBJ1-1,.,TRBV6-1,CASSEGVEWNTEAFF,TGTGCCAGCAGTGAAGGGGTGGAATGGAACACTGAAGCTTTCTTT
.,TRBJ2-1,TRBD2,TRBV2,CATVGLRVEQFF,TGTGCCACCGTGGGACTACGGGTTGAGCAGTTCTTC
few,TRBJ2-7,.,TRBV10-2,CASSEAHSGLPYEQYF,TGCGCCAGCAGTGAAGCTCACAGCGGGCTGCCCTACGAGCAGTACTTC
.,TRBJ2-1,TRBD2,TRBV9,CASSVGETSGRGEQFF,TGTGCCAGCAGCGTAGGAGAGACTAGCGGGAGGGGGGAGCAGTTCTTC
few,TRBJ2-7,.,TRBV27,CASSSIRDSYEQYF,TGTGCCAGCAGTTCCATCCGGGATTCCTACGAGCAGTACTTC
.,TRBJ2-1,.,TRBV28,CASSPPRGEQFF,TGTGCCAGCAGTCCACCTAGAGGAGAGCAGTTCTTC
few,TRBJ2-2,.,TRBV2,CASSGDATGELFF,TGTGCCAGCAGTGGTGACGCCACCGGGGAGCTGTTTTTT
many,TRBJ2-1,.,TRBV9,CASSVSGVGSYNEQFF,TGTGCCAGCAGCGTGTCAGGGGTGGGCTCCTACAATGAGCAGTTCTTC
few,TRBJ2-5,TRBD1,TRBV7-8,CASSPGQHRQETQYF,TGTGCCAGCAGCCCGGGACAGCATCGCCAAGAGACCCAGTACTTC
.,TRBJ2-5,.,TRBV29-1,CSVLPLGFSQETQYF,TGCAGCGTTCTCCCTCTGGGGTTCTCCCAAGAGACCCAGTACTTC
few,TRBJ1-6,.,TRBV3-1,CASSLRTSPLHF,TGTGCCAGCAGCCTCCGGACTTCACCCCTCCACTTT